This TCR beta chain stems from a study of blood T cell repertoires in COVID-19. Study information: The recovered donors of Cohort 3 showed two negative PCRs, clearance, or symptom resolution. Sample material is recorded as cDNA or gDNA derived from T cells, B-cell-depleted T cells, or PBMCs.

Enrolled through a virtual design, the participants were between roughly 18 and 90 years of age and came from fewer than 30 US areas. Cohort placement rested on clinical history that participants reported themselves. This CDR3 contains 13 residues. CDR1 is WNHNN and CDR2 is SYGVQD in the germline V gene (reference sequence). V lost 6 bases and J 1 base, leaving 9 bases between the germline ends. The data were produced by immunoSEQ multiplex PCR, yet TCRdb's version contains in-frame clones alone and is incomplete. The sample contains more than 200,000 clones, around 86% of which appear only once. Source material: PBMCs or T cells enriched from blood (not recorded which). The origin of this receptor is a man in his thirties or forties in a cohort exposed to, infected with or recovered from COVID-19 (not recorded which). The chain couples TRBV10-1 to TRBJ1-1; D might be TRBD1 (6 bases). This chain's CDR3 is CASRRTENTEAFF. CDR3 coding DNA: TGCGCCAGCAGGAGGACAGAGAACACTGAAGCTTTCTTT.